The clone carrying this T cell receptor (beta chain) has a handful of counts. This sample is drawn from a study of blood T cells in healthy people across ages. The use of a sample-barcoded 5' primer and a J-beta primer mix characterized a second PCR of roughly 6 to 11 cycles. From each sample, at least 2.5 million paired-end reads containing CDR3 were obtained. TCRdb re-called the 5' RACE reads through MiXCR, storing one row per CDR3 protein. The sample has some 800,000 distinct CDR3 sequences, approximately 48% seen once. The CDR3 loop spans 15 amino acids. The V and J ends lost 3 bases and 7 bases respectively, with 16 bases between them. Germline V gene sequence: CDR1 LGHNA, CDR2 YSLEER.

V and J are TRBV4-3 and TRBJ2-1; a weak D match, TRBD2 (5 bases). Input material: blood. This clonotype was sampled from a man between 60 and 75 years old in good health. The chain's CDR3 is CASSQGTRRGNEQFF. CDR3 nucleotides: TGCGCCAGCAGCCAGGGCACCAGGAGAGGGAATGAGCAGTTCTTC.